Following are 24 T cell receptor beta chains from one sample sequenced in a study of T cell responses to AZD1222 COVID-19 vaccine. TCRdb's table, derived via immunoSEQ multiplex PCR, lists solely in-frame clones and lacks some. The table records 140,000 to 150,000 clones, around 90% of them present only once. Sequences were derived from peripheral blood, sampled 28 days after the second AZD1222 dose. These receptors originate from an adult who received the AZD1222 COVID-19 vaccine.

Points on this clone: The same CDR3 is also encoded by other DNA sequences in this sample. J is TRBJ1-3 and V is TRBV12-3 or TRBV12-4, with unresolved D. V was trimmed by 3 bases and J by 4 bases, leaving 1 base between them. The CDR3 covers 11 residues. The CDR3 region has the DNA TGTGCCAGCAGTTTGGGAAACACCATATATTTT. It translates to CASSLGNTIYF.

This chain links TRBV13 with TRBJ2-7; D unresolved. This CDR3 has 11 amino acids. V gave up 5 bases and J gave up 3 bases, with 5 bases separating them. Germline V CDR1 and CDR2: PRHDT, FYEKMQ (reference sequence). In DNA, the CDR3 is TGTGCCAGCAGCAAGGACTACGAGCAGTACTTC. Its translation is CASSKDYEQYF.

The chain combines TRBV19 with TRBJ2-1, with TRBD1 identical over 9 bases. Germline V gene data show CDR1 as LNHDA and CDR2 as SQIVND (reference sequence). V gave up 4 bases and J gave up 2 bases; unmatched junction bases: 6. This CDR3 has 16 amino acids. CDR3: CASSTPGQGAYNEQFF. CDR3 nucleotides: TGTGCCAGTAGTACACCGGGACAGGGCGCCTACAATGAGCAGTTCTTC.

Remarks on this clone: The same CDR3 also results from other DNA sequences found in this sample. The chain links TRBV7-2 to TRBJ2-3; the D is unclear. The CDR3 loop spans 11 amino acids. Trimming removed 2 bases from V and 5 bases from J, with 2 bases in between. From germline, CDR1 is SGHTA and CDR2 FQGNSA. CDR3 DNA sequence: TGTGCCAGCAGCTTAAGAGATACGCAGTATTTT. Translated: CASSLRDTQYF. The entire variable domain, with the rest obtained from reference TRBV7-2 and TRBJ2-3, is as follows: GAGVSQSPSNKVTEKGKDVELRCDPISGHTALYWYRQSLGQGLEFLIYFQGNSAPDKSGLPSDRFSAERTGGSVSTLTIQRTQQEDSAVYLCASSLRDTQYFGPGTRLTVL.

This chain links TRBV5-4 with TRBJ2-1, with 14 nucleotides matching TRBD2. The germline CDR1 and CDR2 sequences are SGHNT and YYREEE (reference sequence). V trimming: 5 bases; J trimming: 10 bases; junction bases outside the gene matches: 5. The CDR3 runs 14 residues. In DNA form, the CDR3 reads TGTGCCAGCAGTTCGACTAGCGGGAGGGACGAGCAGTTCTTC. This encodes CASSSTSGRDEQFF.

The chain recombines TRBV7-3 with TRBJ2-1; D possibly corresponds to TRBD1 (6 bases). Trimming pared 4 bases from V and 8 bases from J, leaving 12 bases between. The CDR3 consists of 13 residues. CDR1 and CDR2 (germline): SGHTA, FQGTGA. In nucleotides, the CDR3 is TGTGCCAGCAGCTGGGGACATCAAGATGAGCAGTTCTTC. Protein: CASSWGHQDEQFF.

The chain is built from TRBV7-6 and TRBJ2-2, with D perhaps matching TRBD1 or TRBD2 (5 bases each). V was trimmed by 4 bases and J by 5 bases, leaving 14 bases between them. There are 15 residues in the CDR3. Germline lookup yields CDR1 SGHVS and CDR2 FNYEAQ. Here the CDR3 DNA reads TGTGCCAGCAGCTCAAGCTGGGGACGGACCGGGGAGCTGTTTTTT. This codes for CASSSSWGRTGELFF.

V and J are TRBV18 and TRBJ1-5; no clear D. Germline CDR1 KGHSH, CDR2 LQKENI. The V end lost 3 bases, the J end lost 4 bases, and 7 bases lay between the germline ends. CDR3 size: 13 residues. The CDR3 DNA reads TGTGCCAGCTCACCGAAACAAAATCAGCCCCAGCATTTT. Encoded protein: CASSPKQNQPQHF.

The count of this clone is one. This sequence joins TRBV28 and TRBJ2-7, with no clear D. In germline, CDR1 is MDHEN, CDR2 SYDVKM. The V gene lost 10 bases and the J gene lost 2 bases, with 15 bases spanning the gap. This CDR3 region has 13 residues. CDR3: CATLSTPTYEQYF. For the CDR3, the DNA is TGTGCCACCCTATCGACCCCAACCTACGAGCAGTACTTC.

Here the CDR3 reads CASWVGLGRVVLSGDEQYF. The CDR3 bases are TGTGCCAGCTGGGTGGGTCTGGGCAGGGTAGTATTATCAGGGGACGAGCAGTACTTC. The V and J genes are TRBV21-1 and TRBJ2-7; the table calls TRBD1, which could not be checked here. TRBV21-1 is a known pseudogene. The CDR3 runs 19 residues.

The chain uses TRBV21-1 and TRBJ1-3. TRBV21-1 is a listed pseudogene. The CDR3 extends over 15 amino acids. CDR3: CASSIPPSSGNTIYF. CDR3 bases: TGTGCCAGCAGCATCCCTCCAAGCTCTGGAAACACCATATATTTT.

The V gene is TRBV6-2 or TRBV6-3, the J gene TRBJ1-2, with a possible D match to TRBD1 (5 bases). From germline, CDR1 is MNHEY and CDR2 SVGEGT. V lost 2 bases and J lost 4, with 11 bases in between. The CDR3 is made up of 14 amino acids. CDR3 sequence: CASSYPGTAYGYTF. CDR3 bases: TGTGCCAGCAGTTACCCCGGGACTGCCTATGGCTACACCTTC.

This chain joins TRBV6-2 or TRBV6-3 and TRBJ1-1; tentatively, D is TRBD1 (5 bases). The germline V and J ends were trimmed by 5 bases and 10 bases, with 11 bases remaining between them. The CDR3 is made up of 11 amino acids. Germline V lookup: CDR1 MNHEY, CDR2 SVGEGT. The CDR3 DNA sequence: TGTGCCAGCAGTCAGGGTGGTCGAGCTTTCTTT. Amino acid sequence: CASSQGGRAFF.

The chain couples TRBV6-5 to TRBJ1-2, with 9 bases matching TRBD1. Germline V CDR1 and CDR2: MNHEY, SVGAGI. The CDR3 is 15 residues long. Trimming removed 8 bases from V and 0 bases from J; junction bases left unmatched: 7. The CDR3 region has the DNA TGTGCCAGCGCCGGGACAGGGAACGCTAACTATGGCTACACCTTC. Amino acid sequence: CASAGTGNANYGYTF.

This clone was seen more than once but under ten times. The chain links TRBV5-4 to TRBJ2-5, with no clear D. In germline, CDR1 is SGHNT, CDR2 YYREEE (reference sequence). This CDR3 contains 14 residues. The V gene lost 4 bases and the J gene lost 1 base, with 11 bases spanning the gap. CDR3: CASSGADFQETQYF. The CDR3 DNA sequence: TGTGCCAGCAGCGGTGCGGATTTCCAAGAGACCCAGTACTTC.

In its sample, this clone was seen once. The CDR3 DNA follows: TGTGCCAGCAAAATTAGCGGGAGGGTAACCGGGGAGCTGTTTTTT. This translates into CASKISGRVTGELFF. The rearrangement joins TRBV6-4 to TRBJ2-2; 11 positions agree with TRBD2. CDR3 size: 15 residues. Germline CDR1 is MRHNA and CDR2 is SNTAGT. Unmatched junction bases numbered 6, after V lost 7 bases and J lost 5 bases.

V and J are TRBV3-1 (or the pseudogene TRBV3-2) and TRBJ1-1, with a tentative D call TRBD1 (5 bases). This CDR3 has 19 residues. V lost 2 bases to trimming and J lost 1 base, with 23 bases between them. Germline assignment: CDR1 LGHDT and CDR2 YNNKEL (reference sequence). The CDR3 DNA follows: TGTGCCAGCAGCCAATCTAGCAGGGCTCCTCCCGGTCGGAACACTGAAGCTTTCTTT. Its protein is CASSQSSRAPPGRNTEAFF.

The chain joins TRBV28 to TRBJ2-3; possible D gene TRBD1, 6 bases. This CDR3 region has 17 residues. Germline assignment: CDR1 MDHEN and CDR2 SYDVKM. The ends were cut back, 6 bases at V and 2 bases at J, with 21 bases in the middle. DNA of the CDR3: TGTGCCAGCAGCCCGCGGACAGTTAAGTCGTACACAGATACGCAGTATTTT. This sequence encodes CASSPRTVKSYTDTQYF.

This chain uses TRBV5-4 with TRBJ2-3; 8 bases are shared with TRBD1. J lost 3 bases, V lost 2 bases, and 2 bases had no gene match. Germline CDR1 is SGHNT and CDR2 is YYREEE (reference sequence). This CDR3 spans 14 amino acids. CDR3 region: CASSFGQGTDTQYF. In nucleotides, the CDR3 is TGTGCCAGCAGCTTCGGACAGGGAACAGATACGCAGTATTTT.

The chain uses TRBV2 and TRBJ2-7, with 8 bases matching TRBD2. Trimming removed 8 bases from V and 4 bases from J; junction bases left unmatched: 16. Germline assignment: CDR1 SNHLY and CDR2 FYNNEI. This CDR3 region has 16 residues. The CDR3 sequence is CASRQSSWRGDYEQYF. CDR3 bases: TGTGCCAGCCGACAAAGTTCTTGGCGGGGGGATTACGAGCAGTACTTC.

The V call is TRBV29-1, the J call TRBJ2-1, with D maybe TRBD2 (5 bases). This CDR3 is built from 13 residues. The V end lost 7 bases, the J end lost 6 bases, and 16 bases lay between the germline ends. The germline gives CDR1 SQVTM, CDR2 ANQGSEA. CDR3 in amino acids: CSASGLGSNEQFF. The CDR3 bases are TGCAGCGCCTCGGGGTTGGGGTCCAATGAGCAGTTCTTC.

In its sample, this clone was seen once. The rearrangement links TRBV7-2 to TRBJ1-6; a possible D gene is TRBD1 (5 bases). Germline V gene lookup returns CDR1 SGHTA and CDR2 FQGNSA. V lost 2 bases, J lost 14 bases, and 16 bases lay in between. This CDR3 has 14 amino acids. Here the CDR3 reads CASSLSGLGGSLHF. The CDR3 nucleotides are TGTGCCAGCAGCTTATCCGGGCTCGGGGGGTCCCTCCACTTT.

The chain carries TRBV19 and TRBJ1-5, with D maybe TRBD1 (5 bases). The CDR3 contains 16 residues. Trimming cost V 5 bases and J 3 bases, with 17 bases left between them. Germline V lookup: CDR1 LNHDA, CDR2 SQIVND (reference sequence). This CDR3 is CASSAGRGAINQPQHF. CDR3 DNA: TGTGCCAGTAGTGCGGGGAGAGGGGCCATCAATCAGCCCCAGCATTTT.

V usage is TRBV18 and J usage is TRBJ1-4, with no clear D. Germline CDR1 reads KGHSH; CDR2 reads LQKENI. V was clipped by 3 bases and J by 5 bases, with 10 bases between them. The CDR3 extends over 14 amino acids. CDR3 nucleotides: TGTGCCAGCTCACCGGCCAGTTCAAATGAAAAACTGTTTTTT. This sequence encodes CASSPASSNEKLFF.